This TCR beta chain originates from a study of beta chain features in type 1 diabetes. Study-wide results and limits: In patients and controls equally, PCR might favor templates that are shorter. Among patients with Type 1 diabetes, TCRB CDR3s were moderately but significantly shorter in every one of the four CD4+ subsets.

On this clone: Its antigen is not known.

The investigators reverse transcribed all of the isolated RNA, so they sequenced expressed TCRB transcripts. It was found that naive, central memory and regulatory T cell samples averaged approximately 3.9 million reads. Sequencing used immunoSEQ multiplex PCR; TCRdb keeps in-frame clones, though not all of them. Of about 28,000 clones in the sample, less than 70% are singletons; the top ten hold about 2.2%. Heparinised blood was drawn once per donor, averaging roughly 0.11 L. Cell sorting via CD45RO/CCR7/CD25/CD127/CD95/CD27 was performed to obtain CD4+ naive, central memory, regulatory and stem cell-like memory cells. This CDR3 contains 15 residues. The germline gives CDR1 KGHSH, CDR2 LQKENI. Trimming took 6 bases from V and 0 from J; bases not matched to a gene: 5.

The V and J genes are TRBV18 and TRBJ2-5; 9 nucleotides match TRBD2. The origin of this receptor is a woman aged 25 to 45 with type 1 diabetes. The specimen was Tregs from blood. The CDR3 sequence: CASSRTSAYQETQYF. The CDR3 DNA reads as TGTGCCAGCTCCCGGACTAGCGCGTACCAAGAGACCCAGTACTTC.